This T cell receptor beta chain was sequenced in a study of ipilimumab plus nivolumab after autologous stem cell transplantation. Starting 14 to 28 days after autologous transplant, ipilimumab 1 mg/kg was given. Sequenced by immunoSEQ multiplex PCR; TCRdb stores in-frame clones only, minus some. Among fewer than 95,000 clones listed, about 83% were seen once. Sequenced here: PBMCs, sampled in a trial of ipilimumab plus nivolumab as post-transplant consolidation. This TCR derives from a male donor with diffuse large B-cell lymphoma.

CDR3 bases: TGTGCCAGCAGCCTCGGGGGACACAACTATGGCTACACCTTC. Translating gives CASSLGGHNYGYTF. The chain links TRBV7-2 to TRBJ1-2; maybe TRBD1 (6 bases). This CDR3 has 14 amino acids. Germline CDR1 is SGHTA and CDR2 is FQGNSA. The V end lost 5 bases, the J end lost 2 bases, and 12 bases lay between the germline ends.